These T cell receptor beta chains were read from a single sample in a study of blood T cells in healthy people across ages. In TCRdb, the 5' RACE reads were re-called with MiXCR into one record per CDR3 protein. The profile shows around 1,000,000 distinct CDR3 sequences, approximately 25% of them singletons. These same records also appear under a second study, on T cells of mothers and their children.

Specimen: blood. These receptor sequences come from a girl under 10 years old in good health. Both conserved end residues are part of each CDR3. D genes are given only for firm matches. Some rows have no size entry. The others give once, few or many, or a class for an expanded clone.

CDR3 DNA: TGCAGCGTCGAAGGGGGACTGGACTCCTACAATGAGCAGTTCTTC
CDR3 protein: CSVEGGLDSYNEQFF
J gene: TRBJ2-1
V gene: TRBV29-1
clone size: .
D gene: .

CDR3 DNA: TGCAGCGCCCTGGGGAATGAGCAGTTCTTC
CDR3 protein: CSALGNEQFF
J gene: TRBJ2-1
V gene: TRBV29-1
clone size: many
D gene: .

CDR3 DNA: TGCAGCGTTGAAGTAATCGAGGGGGCAAGCTCCTACAATGAGCAGTTCTTC
CDR3 protein: CSVEVIEGASSYNEQFF
J gene: TRBJ2-1
V gene: TRBV29-1
clone size: few
D gene: TRBD1

CDR3 DNA: TGCAGCGTTCTGAATTCGGGAGTCTATGAAAAACTGTTTTTT
CDR3 protein: CSVLNSGVYEKLFF
J gene: TRBJ1-4
V gene: TRBV29-1
clone size: few
D gene: .

CDR3 DNA: TGCGCCAGCAGCCAGCTAGCGGAGAGCACCGGGGAGCTGTTTTTT
CDR3 protein: CASSQLAESTGELFF
J gene: TRBJ2-2
V gene: TRBV5-1
clone size: few
D gene: TRBD2

CDR3 DNA: TGTGCCAGCAGTCCCAACCCCCCAGGGAAGAATGGCTACACCTTC
CDR3 protein: CASSPNPPGKNGYTF
J gene: TRBJ1-2
V gene: TRBV12-3/TRBV12-4
clone size: .
D gene: .

CDR3 DNA: TGTGCCAGCAGCTTCGGGAGTCCGGAAGAGACCCAGTACTTC
CDR3 protein: CASSFGSPEETQYF
J gene: TRBJ2-5
V gene: TRBV11-2
clone size: .
D gene: .

CDR3 DNA: TGTGCCAGCAGTTTAAGATGGGAGACCCAGTACTTC
CDR3 protein: CASSLRWETQYF
J gene: TRBJ2-5
V gene: TRBV12-3/TRBV12-4
clone size: many
D gene: .

CDR3 DNA: TGCAGCGTTGTGGCGGGGTATGGCTACACCTTC
CDR3 protein: CSVVAGYGYTF
J gene: TRBJ1-2
V gene: TRBV29-1
clone size: .
D gene: .

CDR3 DNA: TGTGCCAGCAGCTTATTCGGAGACAGGGCGGCTGAAGCTTTCTTT
CDR3 protein: CASSLFGDRAAEAFF
J gene: TRBJ1-1
V gene: TRBV5-6
clone size: few
D gene: TRBD1

CDR3 DNA: TGTGCCAGCTCCCCCGTGGGTAGCGGGAGCGTGAGCTACGAGCAGTACTTC
CDR3 protein: CASSPVGSGSVSYEQYF
J gene: TRBJ2-7
V gene: TRBV18
clone size: few
D gene: TRBD2

CDR3 DNA: TGTGCCAGCTGGACGGGGAGATTCTACGGGCAGTACTTC
CDR3 protein: CASWTGRFYGQYF
J gene: TRBJ2-7
V gene: TRBV6-2/TRBV6-3
clone size: .
D gene: .

CDR3 DNA: TGTGCCAGCAGCTTAGTAATGACAGTGAACAATGAGCAGTTCTTC
CDR3 protein: CASSLVMTVNNEQFF
J gene: TRBJ2-1
V gene: TRBV7-2
clone size: once
D gene: .

CDR3 DNA: TGTGCCAGCAGTGACCGGGCCAATGAGCAGTTCTTC
CDR3 protein: CASSDRANEQFF
J gene: TRBJ2-1
V gene: TRBV2
clone size: few
D gene: .

CDR3 DNA: TGCAGCGTTCTTCCGTCAGGGGTCCGCTCTGGGGCCAACGTCCTGACTTTC
CDR3 protein: CSVLPSGVRSGANVLTF
J gene: TRBJ2-6
V gene: TRBV29-1
clone size: .
D gene: .

CDR3 DNA: TGTGCCAGCAGTTATCTCGTTGGGGCTGAAGCTTTCTTT
CDR3 protein: CASSYLVGAEAFF
J gene: TRBJ1-1
V gene: TRBV6-6
clone size: .
D gene: .

CDR3 DNA: TGCAGCGTTGCTGTTACAGGGAGGAACGAGCAGTACTTC
CDR3 protein: CSVAVTGRNEQYF
J gene: TRBJ2-7
V gene: TRBV29-1
clone size: few
D gene: .

CDR3 DNA: TGTGCCAGCAGTTTTTCGGGCCTCTACGAGCAGTACTTC
CDR3 protein: CASSFSGLYEQYF
J gene: TRBJ2-7
V gene: TRBV12-3/TRBV12-4
clone size: .
D gene: .

CDR3 DNA: TGCGCCAGCAGCCAACATGTGCTAAGAGAGAAGCAGTACTTC
CDR3 protein: CASSQHVLREKQYF
J gene: TRBJ2-7
V gene: TRBV4-3
clone size: few
D gene: .

CDR3 DNA: TGTGCCAGCAGCCCAACAGGGGACACCTACGAGCAGTACTTC
CDR3 protein: CASSPTGDTYEQYF
J gene: TRBJ2-7
V gene: TRBV9
clone size: .
D gene: TRBD1

CDR3 DNA: TGTGCCAGCAGCCTGAACCCCTCATTGGGCTACACCTTC
CDR3 protein: CASSLNPSLGYTF
J gene: TRBJ1-2
V gene: TRBV28
clone size: few
D gene: .

CDR3 DNA: TGCGCCAGCAGCCAATCAGGTTTCAATGAGCAGTTCTTC
CDR3 protein: CASSQSGFNEQFF
J gene: TRBJ2-1
V gene: TRBV4-3
clone size: few
D gene: .

CDR3 DNA: TGCAGCGTTGTTGGCCCTCGAGAGACCCAGTACTTC
CDR3 protein: CSVVGPRETQYF
J gene: TRBJ2-5
V gene: TRBV29-1
clone size: few
D gene: .

CDR3 DNA: TGTGCCAGCAAGGCTTCCGGGGAGCTGTACCAAGAGACCCAGTACTTC
CDR3 protein: CASKASGELYQETQYF
J gene: TRBJ2-5
V gene: TRBV7-2
clone size: .
D gene: .

CDR3 DNA: TGTGCCAGCAGCTACTCAAGGGGACTAGCGGGAGGGTTCATCGGGACCCAGTACTTC
CDR3 protein: CASSYSRGLAGGFIGTQYF
J gene: TRBJ2-5
V gene: TRBV7-9
clone size: .
D gene: TRBD2

CDR3 DNA: TGTGCCGCCGGGCCCGGGGCAGCGTTCTTC
CDR3 protein: CAAGPGAAFF
J gene: TRBJ2-1
V gene: TRBV12-3/TRBV12-4
clone size: few
D gene: .

CDR3 DNA: TGTGCCAGCAGCCCGGGCGGGGCTAACTATGGCTACACCTTC
CDR3 protein: CASSPGGANYGYTF
J gene: TRBJ1-2
V gene: TRBV11-2
clone size: .
D gene: .

CDR3 DNA: TGTGCCAGCTCGACAGGAGGAGGTACAGATACGCAGTATTTT
CDR3 protein: CASSTGGGTDTQYF
J gene: TRBJ2-3
V gene: TRBV7-2
clone size: few
D gene: .

CDR3 DNA: TGTGCCATCAGTCGGACAGGGGACGAAAAACTGTTTTTT
CDR3 protein: CAISRTGDEKLFF
J gene: TRBJ1-4
V gene: TRBV10-3
clone size: few
D gene: TRBD1

CDR3 DNA: TGTGCCAGCAGTTTATTGGGACAGACAACTAATGAAAAACTGTTTTTT
CDR3 protein: CASSLLGQTTNEKLFF
J gene: TRBJ1-4
V gene: TRBV28
clone size: few
D gene: TRBD1

CDR3 DNA: TGTGCCAGCAGCTTGGTTCTAAACCAAGAGACCCAGTACTTC
CDR3 protein: CASSLVLNQETQYF
J gene: TRBJ2-5
V gene: TRBV7-9
clone size: .
D gene: .

CDR3 DNA: TGTGCCAGCGGTACTAGCGTTAGCTCCTACGAGCAGTACTTC
CDR3 protein: CASGTSVSSYEQYF
J gene: TRBJ2-7
V gene: TRBV2
clone size: .
D gene: TRBD2

CDR3 DNA: TGCGCCAGCAGCCAAGCAGGGGGGAAAGATACGCAGTATTTT
CDR3 protein: CASSQAGGKDTQYF
J gene: TRBJ2-3
V gene: TRBV4-3
clone size: .
D gene: .

CDR3 DNA: TGCAGCGTACCGGGACAGGGATCAGATACGCAGTATTTT
CDR3 protein: CSVPGQGSDTQYF
J gene: TRBJ2-3
V gene: TRBV20-1
clone size: .
D gene: TRBD1

CDR3 DNA: TGTGCCAGCAGTCCCCTCGTGGACTTACCCCAGTTCTTC
CDR3 protein: CASSPLVDLPQFF
J gene: TRBJ2-1
V gene: TRBV12-3/TRBV12-4
clone size: .
D gene: .

CDR3 DNA: TGTGCCAGCAGCCTTAACAGCAATGAGCAGTTCTTC
CDR3 protein: CASSLNSNEQFF
J gene: TRBJ2-1
V gene: TRBV12-3/TRBV12-4
clone size: .
D gene: .

CDR3 DNA: TGTGCCACCAGCTTGATGAAGACAGGTCAAGAGACCCAGTACTTC
CDR3 protein: CATSLMKTGQETQYF
J gene: TRBJ2-5
V gene: TRBV15
clone size: few
D gene: .

CDR3 DNA: TGTGCCAGCAGCCAGGTGGGGTACAGAAACCAAGAGACCCAGTACTTC
CDR3 protein: CASSQVGYRNQETQYF
J gene: TRBJ2-5
V gene: TRBV11-2
clone size: few
D gene: .

CDR3 DNA: TGTGCCAGCAGCTATAGCGGCCAGGAGTATGGGACAGATACGCAGTATTTT
CDR3 protein: CASSYSGQEYGTDTQYF
J gene: TRBJ2-3
V gene: TRBV7-2
clone size: few
D gene: .

CDR3 DNA: TGCAGTGCTAGATTTGACTCCTACGAGCAGTACTTC
CDR3 protein: CSARFDSYEQYF
J gene: TRBJ2-7
V gene: TRBV20-1
clone size: .
D gene: .

CDR3 DNA: TGCAGTGCCCCGGGGGGACAGGGTCTCGACGAGCAGTACTTC
CDR3 protein: CSAPGGQGLDEQYF
J gene: TRBJ2-7
V gene: TRBV20-1
clone size: .
D gene: TRBD1

CDR3 DNA: TGTGCCAGCAGCGCTACAGGGATATACGAAGCTTTCTTT
CDR3 protein: CASSATGIYEAFF
J gene: TRBJ1-1
V gene: TRBV7-2
clone size: .
D gene: .

CDR3 DNA: TGCAGCGTTGTAGGCTACTCCTCCTACGAGCAGTACTTC
CDR3 protein: CSVVGYSSYEQYF
J gene: TRBJ2-7
V gene: TRBV29-1
clone size: .
D gene: .

CDR3 DNA: TGTGCCAGCAGTTACATCGACAGCTACGAGCAGTACTTC
CDR3 protein: CASSYIDSYEQYF
J gene: TRBJ2-7
V gene: TRBV6-2/TRBV6-3
clone size: .
D gene: .

CDR3 DNA: TGTGCCAGCAGCTTCGAGCGGGGTATGAATGAGCAGTTCTTC
CDR3 protein: CASSFERGMNEQFF
J gene: TRBJ2-1
V gene: TRBV7-2
clone size: few
D gene: TRBD2

CDR3 DNA: TGCAGTGCTCTCGAGGGAGCTAATGAAAAACTGTTTTTT
CDR3 protein: CSALEGANEKLFF
J gene: TRBJ1-4
V gene: TRBV20-1
clone size: few
D gene: .

CDR3 DNA: TGTGCCAGCAGTTCCCCTTTAGGGATGGTGAGCACGGATACGCGGTATTTT
CDR3 protein: CASSSPLGMVSTDTRYF
J gene: TRBJ2-3
V gene: TRBV6-5
clone size: .
D gene: .

CDR3 DNA: TGTGCCAGCAGCGCCAGCCCTAGCGGGGGATTTTACAATGAGCAGTTCTTC
CDR3 protein: CASSASPSGGFYNEQFF
J gene: TRBJ2-1
V gene: TRBV9
clone size: .
D gene: TRBD2

CDR3 DNA: TGTGCCAGCAGAACAGGAGCATATAATTCACCCCTCCACTTT
CDR3 protein: CASRTGAYNSPLHF
J gene: TRBJ1-6
V gene: TRBV11-2
clone size: .
D gene: .

CDR3 DNA: TGTGCCAGCAGCCGTGACAGGTACTCTGGAAACACCATATATTTT
CDR3 protein: CASSRDRYSGNTIYF
J gene: TRBJ1-3
V gene: TRBV7-2
clone size: few
D gene: .

CDR3 DNA: TGTGCCAGCTCACCAAGAGCTGCGGGTCCGGGGAACACTGAAGCTTTCTTT
CDR3 protein: CASSPRAAGPGNTEAFF
J gene: TRBJ1-1
V gene: TRBV18
clone size: .
D gene: .

CDR3 DNA: TGTGCCAGCAGGCACCGGGAAGGCTACGAGCAGTACTTC
CDR3 protein: CASRHREGYEQYF
J gene: TRBJ2-7
V gene: TRBV6-1
clone size: few
D gene: .